Sequencing of this T cell receptor beta chain was carried out in a study of STAT5B mutations in CD4+ large granular lymphocyte leukemia. Clones were sequenced by immunoSEQ multiplex PCR, and TCRdb holds only the in-frame ones, with some missing. Here the sample spans roughly 29,000 clones, more than 60% being singletons. V shed 7 bases and J 0 bases; nucleotides not matched to a gene: 3. Germline V gene lookup returns CDR1 MDHEN and CDR2 SYDVKM. The CDR3 is 14 residues long. Source material: CD4+ T cells from blood buffy coats. This clonotype was obtained from a human donor in good health. The genes are TRBV28 and TRBJ2-1; TRBD2 agrees at 7 bases. The CDR3 coding sequence is TGTGCCAGCACCCGGACTAGCTCCTACAATGAGCAGTTCTTC. Protein: CASTRTSSYNEQFF. Full variable domain (outside the CDR3, taken from reference TRBV28 and TRBJ2-1): DVKVTQSSRYLVKRTGEKVFLECVQDMDHENMFWYRQDPGLGLRLIYFSYDVKMKEKGDIPEGYSVSREKKERFSLILESASTNQTSMYLCASTRTSSYNEQFFGPGTRLTVL.